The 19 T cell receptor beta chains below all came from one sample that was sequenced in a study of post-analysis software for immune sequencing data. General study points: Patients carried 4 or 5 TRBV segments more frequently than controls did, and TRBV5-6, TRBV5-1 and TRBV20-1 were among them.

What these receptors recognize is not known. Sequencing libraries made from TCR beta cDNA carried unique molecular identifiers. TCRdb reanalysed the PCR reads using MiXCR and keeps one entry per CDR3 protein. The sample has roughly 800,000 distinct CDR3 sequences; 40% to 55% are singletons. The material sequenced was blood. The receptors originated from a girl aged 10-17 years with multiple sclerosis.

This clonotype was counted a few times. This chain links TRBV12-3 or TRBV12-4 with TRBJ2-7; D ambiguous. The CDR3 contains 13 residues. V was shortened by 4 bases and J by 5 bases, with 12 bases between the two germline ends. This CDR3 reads CASSYGPSNEQYF. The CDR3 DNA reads TGTGCCAGCAGTTACGGGCCTTCTAACGAGCAGTACTTC.

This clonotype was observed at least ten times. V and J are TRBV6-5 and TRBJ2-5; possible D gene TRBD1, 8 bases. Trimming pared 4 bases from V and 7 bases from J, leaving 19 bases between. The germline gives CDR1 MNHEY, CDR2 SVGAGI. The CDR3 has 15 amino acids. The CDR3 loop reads CASSFRTGSGGTQYF. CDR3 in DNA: TGTGCCAGCAGTTTCCGGACAGGGTCGGGAGGGACCCAGTACTTC.

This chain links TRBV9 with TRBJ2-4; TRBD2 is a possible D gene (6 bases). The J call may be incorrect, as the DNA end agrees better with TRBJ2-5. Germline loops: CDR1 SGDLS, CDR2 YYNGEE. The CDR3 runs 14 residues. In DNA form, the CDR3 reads TGTGCCAGCAGCGGCACGGGGGAAGTTGAGACCCAGTACTTC. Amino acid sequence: CASSGTGEVETQYF.

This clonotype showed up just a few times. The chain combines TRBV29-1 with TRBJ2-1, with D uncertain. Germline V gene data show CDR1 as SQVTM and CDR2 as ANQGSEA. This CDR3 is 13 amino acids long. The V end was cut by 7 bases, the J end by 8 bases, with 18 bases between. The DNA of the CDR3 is TGCAGCGCACTGCGTCTGAGCGCGGATGAGCAGTTCTTC. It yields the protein CSALRLSADEQFF.

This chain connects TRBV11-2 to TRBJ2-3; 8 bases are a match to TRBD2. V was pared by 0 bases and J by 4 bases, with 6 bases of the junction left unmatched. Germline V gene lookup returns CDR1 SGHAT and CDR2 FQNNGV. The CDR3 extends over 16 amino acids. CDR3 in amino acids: CASSLDSSGSSDTQYF. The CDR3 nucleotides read TGTGCCAGCAGCTTAGATTCCAGCGGGAGTTCAGATACGCAGTATTTT.

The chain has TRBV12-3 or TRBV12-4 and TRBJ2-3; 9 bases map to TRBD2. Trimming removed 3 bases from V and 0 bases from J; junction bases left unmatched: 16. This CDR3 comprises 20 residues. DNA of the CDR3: TGTGCCAGCAGTTTTGCTTATGAACCGGGACTAGCATCTAGCACAGATACGCAGTATTTT. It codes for CASSFAYEPGLASSTDTQYF.

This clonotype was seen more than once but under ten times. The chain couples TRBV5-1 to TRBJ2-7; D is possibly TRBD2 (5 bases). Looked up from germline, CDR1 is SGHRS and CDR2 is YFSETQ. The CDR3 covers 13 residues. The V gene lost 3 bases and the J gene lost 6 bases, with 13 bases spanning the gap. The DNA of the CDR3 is TGCGCCAGCAGCTCCGGAGGCCTCGTCGAGCAGTACTTC. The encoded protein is CASSSGGLVEQYF.

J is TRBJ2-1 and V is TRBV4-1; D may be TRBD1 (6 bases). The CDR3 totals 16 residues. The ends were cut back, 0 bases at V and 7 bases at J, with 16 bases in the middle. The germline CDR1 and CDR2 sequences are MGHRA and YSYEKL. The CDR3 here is CASSQDKRVGGNEQFF. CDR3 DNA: TGCGCCAGCAGCCAAGATAAGAGGGTAGGGGGAAATGAGCAGTTCTTC.

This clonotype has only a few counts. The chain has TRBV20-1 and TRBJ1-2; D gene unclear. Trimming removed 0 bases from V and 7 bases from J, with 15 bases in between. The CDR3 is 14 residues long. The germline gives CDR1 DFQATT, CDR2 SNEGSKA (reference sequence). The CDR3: CSAREPHSTVGYTF. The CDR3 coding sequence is TGCAGTGCTAGAGAACCACACAGCACAGTTGGCTACACCTTC.

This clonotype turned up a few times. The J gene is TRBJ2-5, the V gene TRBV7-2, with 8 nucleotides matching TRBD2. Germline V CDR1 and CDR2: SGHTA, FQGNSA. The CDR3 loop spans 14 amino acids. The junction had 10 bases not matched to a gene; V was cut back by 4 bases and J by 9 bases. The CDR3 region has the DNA TGTGCCAGCAGCTCAGGACTAGCTGGAGGGGCCCAGTACTTC. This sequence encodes CASSSGLAGGAQYF. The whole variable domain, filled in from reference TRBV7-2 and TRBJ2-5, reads GAGVSQSPSNKVTEKGKDVELRCDPISGHTALYWYRQSLGQGLEFLIYFQGNSAPDKSGLPSDRFSAERTGGSVSTLTIQRTQQEDSAVYLCASSSGLAGGAQYFGPGTRLLVL.

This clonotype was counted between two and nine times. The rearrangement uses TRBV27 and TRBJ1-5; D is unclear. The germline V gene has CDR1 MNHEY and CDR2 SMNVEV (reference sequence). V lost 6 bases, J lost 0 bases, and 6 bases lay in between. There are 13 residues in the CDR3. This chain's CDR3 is CASSDYSNQPQHF. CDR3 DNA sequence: TGTGCCAGCAGCGACTATAGCAATCAGCCCCAGCATTTT.

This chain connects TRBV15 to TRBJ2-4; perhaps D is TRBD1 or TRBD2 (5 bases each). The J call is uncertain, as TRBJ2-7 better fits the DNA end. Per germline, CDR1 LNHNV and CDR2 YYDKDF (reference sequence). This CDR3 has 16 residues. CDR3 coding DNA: TGTGCCACCAGCAGAGATTCGGGGACCCGCATGGGCGAGCAGTACTTC. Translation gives CATSRDSGTRMGEQYF.

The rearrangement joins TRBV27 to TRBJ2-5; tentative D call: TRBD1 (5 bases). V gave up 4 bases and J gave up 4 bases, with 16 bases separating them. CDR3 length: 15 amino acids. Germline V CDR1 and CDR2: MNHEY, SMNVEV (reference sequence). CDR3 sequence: CASSSQGVWGETQYF. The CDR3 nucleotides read TGTGCCAGCAGTTCCCAAGGGGTCTGGGGAGAGACCCAGTACTTC.

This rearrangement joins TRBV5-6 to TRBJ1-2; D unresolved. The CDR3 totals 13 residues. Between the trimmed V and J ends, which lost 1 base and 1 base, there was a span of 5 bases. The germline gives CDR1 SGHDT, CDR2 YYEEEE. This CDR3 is CASSLLDNYGYTF. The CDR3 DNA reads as TGTGCCAGCAGCTTGTTGGATAACTATGGCTACACCTTC.

CDR3: CASSSNTGRWEFF. CDR3 DNA sequence: TGTGCCAGCAGCTCCAACACGGGACGTTGGGAGTTCTTC. The rearrangement links TRBV7-2 to TRBJ2-1; D assignment may be TRBD1 or TRBD2 (5 bases each). Germline values: CDR1 SGHTA, CDR2 FQGNSA. The CDR3 is 13 amino acids. V lost 4 bases, J lost 14 bases, and 18 bases lay in between. Based on the CDR3 plus reference TRBV7-2 and TRBJ2-1, the full variable domain is GAGVSQSPSNKVTEKGKDVELRCDPISGHTALYWYRQSLGQGLEFLIYFQGNSAPDKSGLPSDRFSAERTGGSVSTLTIQRTQQEDSAVYLCASSSNTGRWEFFGPGTRLTVL.

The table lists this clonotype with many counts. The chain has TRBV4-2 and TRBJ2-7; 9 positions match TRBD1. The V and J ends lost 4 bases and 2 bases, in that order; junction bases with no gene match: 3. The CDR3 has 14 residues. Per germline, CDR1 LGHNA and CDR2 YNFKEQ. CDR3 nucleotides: TGTGCCAGCAGCCGGGACAGGGAGACCTACGAGCAGTACTTC. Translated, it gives CASSRDRETYEQYF.

DNA for the CDR3: TGTGCCTGGAGTCGCCAGAGGGAAAACTATGGCTACACCTTC. Amino acid sequence: CAWSRQRENYGYTF. This chain connects TRBV30 to TRBJ1-2; D not resolved. The germline CDR1 and CDR2 sequences are GTSNPN and SVGIG (reference sequence). The CDR3 spans 14 residues. The germline V and J ends were trimmed by 2 bases and 2 bases, with 12 bases remaining between them.

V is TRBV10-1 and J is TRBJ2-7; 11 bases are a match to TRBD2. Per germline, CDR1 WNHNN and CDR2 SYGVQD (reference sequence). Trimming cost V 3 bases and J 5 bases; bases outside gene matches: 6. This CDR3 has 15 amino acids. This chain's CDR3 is CASSDPSGRPNEQYF. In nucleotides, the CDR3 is TGCGCCAGCAGTGACCCTAGCGGGAGGCCCAACGAGCAGTACTTC.

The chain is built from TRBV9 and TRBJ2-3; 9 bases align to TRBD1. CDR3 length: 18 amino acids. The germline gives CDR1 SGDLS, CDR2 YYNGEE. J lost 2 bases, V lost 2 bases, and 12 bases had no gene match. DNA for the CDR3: TGTGCCAGCAGCGTCGCTACAGGGGGCTATGGCTACACAGATACGCAGTATTTT. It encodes CASSVATGGYGYTDTQYF.